The 27 T cell receptor beta chains listed next were all sequenced from one sample in a study of T cell responses to AZD1222 COVID-19 vaccine. Libraries were prepared by immunoSEQ multiplex PCR; TCRdb keeps only in-frame clonotypes and omits some of them. In the table there are 130,000 or so clones, over 75% of which are singletons. Here the sequenced sample was peripheral blood, taken 28 days after the second dose of the MenACWY control vaccine. All receptors come from an adult who received the MenACWY meningococcal vaccine as a control.

The rearrangement uses TRBV6-2 or TRBV6-3 and TRBJ1-5, with D uncertain. V lost 6 bases to trimming and J lost 5 bases, with 8 bases between them. This CDR3 region has 12 residues. CDR1 and CDR2 (germline): MNHEY, SVGEGT. CDR3: CASSKGYQPQHF. The CDR3, as DNA: TGTGCCAGCAGCAAAGGCTATCAGCCCCAGCATTTT.

The CDR3 DNA reads as TGTGCCAGCAGTGACATTCCCAGGGGTCGGGAGACCCAGTACTTC. It encodes CASSDIPRGRETQYF. The chain has TRBV6-1 and TRBJ2-5; maybe TRBD1 (6 bases). Per the germline V gene, CDR1 is MNHNS and CDR2 is SASEGT. This CDR3 region has 15 residues. The ends were cut back, 3 bases at V and 5 bases at J, with 16 bases in the middle.

This clone was detected only once. This chain uses TRBV6-5 with TRBJ1-2, with TRBD1 matching over 7 bases. Trimming at V came to 6 bases and at J to 5 bases, leaving 12 bases not matched to a gene. The CDR3 consists of 15 residues. CDR1 and CDR2 from the germline V gene are MNHEY and SVGAGI. CDR3 sequence: CASRSIGGSYYGYTF. In DNA form, the CDR3 reads TGTGCCAGCAGATCCATAGGGGGCTCTTATTATGGCTACACCTTC.

The V gene is TRBV5-1, the J gene TRBJ2-1; D perhaps matches TRBD1 (5 bases). Germline CDR1 reads SGHRS; CDR2 reads YFSETQ. The CDR3 is 15 amino acids. V was shortened by 6 bases and J by 0 bases, with 13 bases between the two germline ends. The CDR3 sequence is CASTEDTSSYNEQFF. CDR3 sequence (DNA): TGCGCCAGCACCGAGGACACGAGCTCCTACAATGAGCAGTTCTTC.

The rearrangement joins TRBV9 to TRBJ1-2; D is perhaps TRBD1 (6 bases). V dropped 4 bases and J dropped 5 bases, with 15 bases sitting between them. The CDR3 loop spans 14 amino acids. Germline V gene sequence: CDR1 SGDLS, CDR2 YYNGEE. For the CDR3, the DNA is TGTGCCAGCAGCCCCTTACAGGGCGGGTATGGCTACACCTTC. Translated, it gives CASSPLQGGYGYTF.

The rearrangement joins TRBV3-1 (or the pseudogene TRBV3-2) to TRBJ1-3; TRBD1 matches 8 bases. Germline CDR1 is LGHDT and CDR2 is YNNKEL (reference sequence). This CDR3 contains 15 residues. J gave up 4 bases and V 4 bases, and 6 bases lay outside the gene matches. CDR3 DNA: TGTGCCAGCAGCCTCTCCAGGGGGCGCGGAAACACCATATATTTT. Encoded protein: CASSLSRGRGNTIYF.

V gene TRBV4-1 combines with J gene TRBJ1-1, with 9 nucleotides matching TRBD1. CDR1 is MGHRA, CDR2 YSYEKL, per germline. J lost 4 bases, V lost 1 base, and 10 bases had no gene match. This CDR3 is 17 amino acids long. The CDR3 protein is CASSQANRGQSTTEAFF. Written as DNA, the CDR3 is TGCGCCAGCAGCCAAGCTAACAGGGGGCAGTCGACCACTGAAGCTTTCTTT.

This clone has only a few counts. J is TRBJ1-1 and V is TRBV27; D is ambiguous. This CDR3 has 14 residues. Germline lookup yields CDR1 MNHEY and CDR2 SMNVEV (reference sequence). V was pared by 6 bases and J by 0 bases, with 11 bases between. CDR3 protein: CASSPTELNTEAFF. The CDR3 DNA reads as TGTGCCAGCAGCCCAACAGAGTTGAACACTGAAGCTTTCTTT.

The rearrangement uses TRBV5-8 and TRBJ1-4; D not resolved. The CDR3 has 14 residues. Germline values: CDR1 SGHTS, CDR2 YDEGEE. V shed 0 bases and J shed 3 bases, with 6 bases lying between them. The CDR3 loop is CASSLGSSNEKLFF. The CDR3 DNA reads TGTGCCAGCAGCTTGGGCAGCTCTAATGAAAAACTGTTTTTT.

This chain uses TRBV2 with TRBJ2-1; 10 bases match TRBD2. Trimming at V came to 6 bases and at J to 4 bases, leaving 6 bases not matched to a gene. Germline lookup yields CDR1 SNHLY and CDR2 FYNNEI. The CDR3 loop spans 15 amino acids. The CDR3 sequence: CASSYWTSGYNEQFF. In DNA, the CDR3 is TGTGCCAGCAGCTATTGGACTAGCGGTTACAATGAGCAGTTCTTC.

This clone showed up just once. This chain uses TRBV18 with TRBJ2-2, with D possibly TRBD2 on 6 matching bases. Germline CDR1 and CDR2: KGHSH and LQKENI. The ends were cut back, 6 bases at V and 7 bases at J, with 24 bases in the middle. The CDR3 sequence is 17 residues long. The CDR3 region has the DNA TGTGCCAGCTCGCTATTTACGGGACTCCCGGGTCTCGGGGAGCTGTTTTTT. It specifies CASSLFTGLPGLGELFF. The complete variable domain, with remaining parts taken from reference TRBV18 and TRBJ2-2, reads NAGVMQNPRHLVRRRGQEARLRCSPMKGHSHVYWYRQLPEEGLKFMVYLQKENIIDESGMPKERFSAEFPKEGPSILRIQQVVRGDSAAYFCASSLFTGLPGLGELFFGEGSRLTVL.

This clone was recorded once. The rearrangement links TRBV3-1 (or the pseudogene TRBV3-2) to TRBJ1-1; 7 bases align to TRBD1. Germline V gene data show CDR1 as LGHDT and CDR2 as YNNKEL (reference sequence). This CDR3 has 14 residues. V dropped 0 bases and J dropped 3; count of bases not matched to a gene: 1. The CDR3 DNA is TGTGCCAGCAGCCAAGATCAGGGGGACACTGAAGCTTTCTTT. It encodes CASSQDQGDTEAFF.

Comment on this clone: The same CDR3 also results from other DNA sequences found in this sample. This rearrangement joins TRBV5-4 to TRBJ1-2, with a weak D call TRBD1 (6 bases). The CDR3 length is 13 residues. In germline, CDR1 is SGHNT, CDR2 YYREEE (reference sequence). The V gene lost 5 bases and the J gene lost 2 bases, with 10 bases spanning the gap. The CDR3 sequence is CASSPDRNYGYTF. CDR3 DNA sequence: TGTGCCAGCAGTCCTGACAGGAACTATGGCTACACCTTC.

The rearrangement links TRBV5-6 to TRBJ2-1, with 10 positions matching TRBD1. This CDR3 has 17 amino acids. After removal of 0 bases from V and 2 bases from J, the junction contained 5 bases not matched to a gene. The germline gives CDR1 SGHDT, CDR2 YYEEEE. This CDR3 reads CASSLEEGTGAYNEQFF. The CDR3 DNA sequence: TGTGCCAGCAGCTTGGAGGAAGGGACAGGGGCCTACAATGAGCAGTTCTTC.

The chain employs TRBV14 and TRBJ1-4, with D perhaps matching TRBD1 (5 bases). This CDR3 is built from 14 residues. The V gene lost 3 bases and the J gene lost 3 bases, with 8 bases spanning the gap. Germline values: CDR1 SGHDN, CDR2 FVKESK. The CDR3 bases are TGTGCCAGCAGCCAGGGACGGTCTAATGAAAAACTGTTTTTT. Its translation is CASSQGRSNEKLFF.

V usage is TRBV29-1 and J usage is TRBJ2-7; 11 bases fit TRBD1. V dropped 6 bases and J dropped 6; count of bases not matched to a gene: 16. This CDR3 contains 16 residues. The germline CDR1 and CDR2 sequences are SQVTM and ANQGSEA. The CDR3 DNA sequence: TGCAGCGTATCGATGTTAACCGGGACAGGGGGAGGCGAGCAGTACTTC. Protein sequence: CSVSMLTGTGGGEQYF.

This clone was recorded once. The CDR3 DNA sequence: TGTGCCAGTAGTGGACCACAGCTGGCGGTCTCCTACAATGAGCAGTTCTTC. Translating it yields CASSGPQLAVSYNEQFF. The V call is TRBV19, the J call TRBJ2-1, with D hard to call. The CDR3 sequence is 17 residues long. Germline assignment: CDR1 LNHDA and CDR2 SQIVND (reference sequence). The V gene lost 5 bases and the J gene lost 0 bases, with 17 bases spanning the gap.

The chain recombines TRBV6-1 with TRBJ1-5; D not resolved. The CDR3 consists of 15 residues. Per germline, CDR1 MNHNS and CDR2 SASEGT. V shed 5 bases and J shed 6 bases, with 17 bases lying between them. CDR3 bases: TGTGCCAGCAGTAGGTTGAGGGAACGGAGTCAGCCCCAGCATTTT. As protein: CASSRLRERSQPQHF.

The chain links TRBV7-9 to TRBJ2-7; D remains ambiguous. Germline lookup yields CDR1 SEHNR and CDR2 FQNEAQ (reference sequence). This CDR3 contains 14 residues. V shed 5 bases and J shed 8 bases, with 19 bases lying between them. CDR3 residues: CASSATSNSDQQYF. In DNA form, the CDR3 reads TGTGCCAGCAGCGCGACGTCCAACAGCGACCAGCAGTACTTC.

As regards this clone: At the DNA level, this CDR3 is encoded by other sequences in the same sample as well. The chain uses TRBV5-1 and TRBJ2-7; D is unresolved. In germline, CDR1 is SGHRS, CDR2 YFSETQ. The CDR3 loop spans 14 amino acids. V was pared by 0 bases and J by 2 bases, with 9 bases between. The CDR3 sequence: CASSLDGKPYEQYF. DNA for the CDR3: TGCGCCAGCAGCTTGGATGGGAAACCCTACGAGCAGTACTTC.

The chain has TRBV5-1 and TRBJ2-3; D may correspond to TRBD1 or TRBD2 (6 bases each). Germline loops: CDR1 SGHRS, CDR2 YFSETQ. The CDR3 sequence is 15 residues long. The V end was cut by 3 bases, the J end by 2 bases, with 13 bases between. The CDR3 DNA reads TGCGCCAGCAGCTCGATCGGGGGCTTCACAGATACGCAGTATTTT. Translation gives CASSSIGGFTDTQYF. The complete variable domain, with remaining parts taken from reference TRBV5-1 and TRBJ2-3, reads KAGVTQTPRYLIKTRGQQVTLSCSPISGHRSVSWYQQTPGQGLQFLFEYFSETQRNKGNFPGRFSGRQFSNSRSEMNVSTLELGDSALYLCASSSIGGFTDTQYFGPGTRLTVL.

V and J are TRBV28 and TRBJ1-5; 7 nucleotides match TRBD1. Germline V lookup: CDR1 MDHEN, CDR2 SYDVKM. V shed 4 bases, J shed 3 bases, and the junction held 3 bases outside the gene matches. This CDR3 has 14 amino acids. CDR3 nucleotides: TGTGCCAGCAGTTCACAGGGGAACAATCAGCCCCAGCATTTT. Protein sequence: CASSSQGNNQPQHF.

The chain carries TRBV6-1 and TRBJ1-6; possibly TRBD1 for D (6 bases). From germline, CDR1 is MNHNS and CDR2 SASEGT. V was cut by 0 bases and J by 7 bases, with 10 bases left in between. CDR3 length: 15 amino acids. CDR3 region: CASSEAPGQNSPLHF. The CDR3 DNA reads as TGTGCCAGCAGTGAAGCTCCTGGACAGAATTCACCCCTCCACTTT.

The chain is built from TRBV27 and TRBJ1-1, with 7 bases that match TRBD1. The CDR3 extends over 14 amino acids. The V gene's germline CDR1 is MNHEY and CDR2 SMNVEV (reference sequence). Trimming took 4 bases from V and 4 from J; bases not matched to a gene: 6. CDR3 DNA: TGTGCCAGCAGTTCTCTCAGGGGGTCCACTGAAGCTTTCTTT. Amino acid sequence: CASSSLRGSTEAFF.

This chain joins TRBV25-1 and TRBJ1-2; D remains unclear. There are 13 residues in the CDR3. Trimming took off 4 bases at V and 0 bases at J, with 6 bases between the two ends. Germline V gives CDR1 MGHDK, CDR2 SYGVNS. CDR3 DNA sequence: TGTGCCAGCAGTGTAAACTCTAACTATGGCTACACCTTC. This translates into CASSVNSNYGYTF.

This sequence joins TRBV24-1 and TRBJ2-3; 10 positions match TRBD1. V gave up 0 bases and J gave up 0 bases; unmatched junction bases: 5. The CDR3 length is 18 residues. The germline gives CDR1 KGHDR, CDR2 SFDVKD. CDR3 sequence: CATSDLADRGLSTDTQYF. The CDR3 nucleotides are TGTGCCACCAGTGATTTGGCTGACAGGGGGCTTAGCACAGATACGCAGTATTTT.

The V gene is TRBV7-2, the J gene TRBJ2-3; weak D call: TRBD1 (7 bases). Germline loops: CDR1 SGHTA, CDR2 FQGNSA. This CDR3 has 17 residues. Trimming took off 5 bases at V and 4 bases at J, with 22 bases between the two ends. Written as DNA, the CDR3 is TGTGCCAGCAGCCCGCCCATTATCGTCAGGGGGGCAGATACGCAGTATTTT. This encodes CASSPPIIVRGADTQYF.